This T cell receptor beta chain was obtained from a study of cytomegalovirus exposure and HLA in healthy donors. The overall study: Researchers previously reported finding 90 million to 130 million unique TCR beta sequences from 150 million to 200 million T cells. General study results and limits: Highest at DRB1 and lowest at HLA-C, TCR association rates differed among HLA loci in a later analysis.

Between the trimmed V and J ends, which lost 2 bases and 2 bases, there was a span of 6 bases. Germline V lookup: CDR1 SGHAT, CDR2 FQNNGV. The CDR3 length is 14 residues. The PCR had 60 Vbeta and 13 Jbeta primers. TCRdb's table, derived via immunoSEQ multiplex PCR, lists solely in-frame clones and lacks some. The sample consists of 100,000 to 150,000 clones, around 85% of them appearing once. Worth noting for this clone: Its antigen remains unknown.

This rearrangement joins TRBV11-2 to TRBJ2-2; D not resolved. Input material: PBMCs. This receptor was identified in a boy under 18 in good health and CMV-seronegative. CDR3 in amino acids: CASSLSGNTGELFF. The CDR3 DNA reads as TGTGCCAGCAGCTTAAGTGGCAACACCGGGGAGCTGTTTTTT.